This T cell receptor beta chain was recorded in a study of shared clonotypes between healthy human individuals (dated by TCRdb to 2018 to 2021). In the study overall: A few men and a couple of women, aged 18 to 49 years, made up the cohort. Blood TCR repertoires of a handful of healthy adults were deeply sequenced to estimate repertoire size and the extent of clonotype sharing between individuals. Each donor's leukapheresis produced roughly between roughly 0.85 and 9.5 billion PBMCs. To increase sequencing depth and limit assay-specific biases, TCR repertoire library preparation and sequencing were carried out by different laboratories using diverse techniques. Broader findings and caveats from the paper: Sampling was limited to blood, and TCR repertoires in tissue likely differ from TCR repertoires in blood. Based on pairwise subsampling, the degree of clonotype sharing among donors was expected to be affected by sequencing depth. The genetic and exposure-history diversity represented was limited by the small number of donors.

Donors were healthy HIV-negative adults with no recently reported acute infections or vaccinations. All donors were Caucasian adults living in Nashville, Tennessee, USA. In the unsorted samples, some 100 million PBMCs were counted, and genomic DNA was extracted using the QIAamp DNA Blood Mini kit. Blood was collected by leukapheresis, and PBMCs were isolated by Ficoll-Histopaque density gradient centrifugation and then cryopreserved in liquid nitrogen vapor phase. As concerns this clone: The target of this receptor is not known. There are no base qualities to consult, and no much larger clone falls within one base.

V is shortened by 8 bases, J by 6 bases, and the region joining them spans 13 bases. Spanning cysteine to phenylalanine, the CDR3 consists of 13 amino acids. CDR3 DNA only is kept here, 39 bases in frame from base 1. CDR1 SGHAT and CDR2 FQNNGV were looked up in the germline V gene. Using the deep immunoSEQ assay, multiplex PCR amplified TCR CDR3 regions from genomic DNA. Extracted genomic DNA from each cell subset was distributed evenly across all wells of several immunoSEQ 96-well plates, and each plate was treated as a replicate. For unsorted PBMC, each replicate PCR was loaded with 250 to 300 ng genomic DNA, equivalent to 30,000 or so T cell genomes. Genomic DNA from unsorted PBMC was sequenced over ten immunoSEQ deep assay plates. The purified libraries were quantified using a Qubit 3.0 fluorometer, sized with a Bioanalyzer 2100, and then quantified again using the KAPA Library Quantification kit. Every immunoSEQ 96-well plate was sequenced on a dedicated single-read 150-cycle Illumina NextSeq 550 flow cell. As for how the authors treated the data: Because the immunoSEQ output included only junctional sequences and no quality scores, the filtering could not be the same as the filtering used for full-length reads. Sequences were annotated with PyIR, a Python wrapper for IgBLAST v1.9, using IMGT germline references to assign V/J genes and CDR3. Reads were removed for weak V/J assignments (E-value above 1e-6), missing CDR3, stop codons, out-of-frame junctions, or ambiguous translated residues. V3J clonotypes were defined by identical inferred V gene, J gene, and CDR3 amino acid sequence. The percentage overlap between two repertoires was calculated by dividing the number of shared unique clonotypes by the size of the smaller repertoire. RTK rarefaction, the Chao1 estimator, and Recon v2.1 estimates of unobserved clonotypes were used to assess repertoire richness. This is the immuneACCESS table as TCRdb keeps it, with only in-frame sequences that have V and J called. A part of the clones is gone; compared with another copy, unresolved V genes explain less than half, and the rest is unexplained. V and J calls and clone size are given by that table; D and trimming were obtained from the DNA. The sample table holds approximately 500,000 clones, of which roughly 80% were seen once. The leading ten clones occupy more than 10% of the sample.

Specimen: PBMCs. The V and J genes are TRBV11-2 and TRBJ1-4, with the D gene uncertain. The receptor comes from a woman in her 40s in good health. Some clones in this sample may be carry-over from other donors' samples. The nucleotide sequence is given as TGTGCCAGCTGCCCGGCAGAGCATGAAAAACTGTTTTTT. Its product reads: CASCPAEHEKLFF.